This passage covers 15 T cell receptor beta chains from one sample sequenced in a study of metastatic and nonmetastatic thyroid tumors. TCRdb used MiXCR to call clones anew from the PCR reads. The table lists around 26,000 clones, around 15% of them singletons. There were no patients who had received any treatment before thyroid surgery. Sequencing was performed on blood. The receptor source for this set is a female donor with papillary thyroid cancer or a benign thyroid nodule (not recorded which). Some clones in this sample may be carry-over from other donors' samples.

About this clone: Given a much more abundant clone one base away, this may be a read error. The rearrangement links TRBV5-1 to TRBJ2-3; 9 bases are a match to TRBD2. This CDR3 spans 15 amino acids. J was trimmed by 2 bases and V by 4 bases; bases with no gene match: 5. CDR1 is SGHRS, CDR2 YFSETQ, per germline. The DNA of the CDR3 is TGCGCCAGCAGCGGGGCTAGCGGGACCACAGATACGCAGTATTTT. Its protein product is CASSGASGTTDTQYF.

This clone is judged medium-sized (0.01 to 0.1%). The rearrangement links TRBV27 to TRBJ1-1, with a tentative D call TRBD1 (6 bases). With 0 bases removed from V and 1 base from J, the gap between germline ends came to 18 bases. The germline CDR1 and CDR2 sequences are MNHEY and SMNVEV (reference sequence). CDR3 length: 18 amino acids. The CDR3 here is CASSLSTIQGGGNTEAFF. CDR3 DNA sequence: TGTGCCAGCAGTTTATCGACGATTCAGGGAGGGGGGAACACTGAAGCTTTCTTT.

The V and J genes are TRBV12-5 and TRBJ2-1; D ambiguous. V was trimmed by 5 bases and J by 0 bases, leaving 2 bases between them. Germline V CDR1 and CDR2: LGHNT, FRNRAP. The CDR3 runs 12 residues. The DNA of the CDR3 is TGTGCTAGTGGTAACTCCTACAATGAGCAGTTCTTC. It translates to CASGNSYNEQFF.

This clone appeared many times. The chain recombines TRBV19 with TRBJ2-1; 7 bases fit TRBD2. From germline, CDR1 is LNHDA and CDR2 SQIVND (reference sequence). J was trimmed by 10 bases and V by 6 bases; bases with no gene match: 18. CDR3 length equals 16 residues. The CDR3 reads CASRDQSRGLGGEQFF. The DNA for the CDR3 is TGTGCCAGTAGGGACCAATCTAGGGGCCTCGGGGGGGAGCAGTTCTTC.

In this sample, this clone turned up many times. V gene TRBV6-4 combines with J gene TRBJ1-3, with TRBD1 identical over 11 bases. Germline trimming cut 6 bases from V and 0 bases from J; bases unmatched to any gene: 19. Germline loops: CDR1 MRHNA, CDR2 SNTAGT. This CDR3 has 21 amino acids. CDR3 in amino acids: CASRPNFGQGAAESSGNTIYF. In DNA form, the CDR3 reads TGTGCCAGCAGACCCAACTTCGGACAGGGGGCGGCGGAAAGCTCTGGAAACACCATATATTTT.

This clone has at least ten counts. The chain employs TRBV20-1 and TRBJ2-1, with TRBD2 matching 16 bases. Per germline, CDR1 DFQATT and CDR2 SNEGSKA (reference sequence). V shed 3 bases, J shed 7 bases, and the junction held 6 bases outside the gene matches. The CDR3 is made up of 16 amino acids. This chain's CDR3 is CSARGTSGRVDNEQFF. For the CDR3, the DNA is TGCAGTGCTAGGGGGACTAGCGGGAGGGTTGATAATGAGCAGTTCTTC.

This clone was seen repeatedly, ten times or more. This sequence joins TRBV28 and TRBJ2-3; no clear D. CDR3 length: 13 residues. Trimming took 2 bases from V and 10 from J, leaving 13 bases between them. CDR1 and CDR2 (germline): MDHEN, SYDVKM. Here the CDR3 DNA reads TGTGCCAGCAGTTTACCCCGACTTGGAGCGCAGTATTTT. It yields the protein CASSLPRLGAQYF.

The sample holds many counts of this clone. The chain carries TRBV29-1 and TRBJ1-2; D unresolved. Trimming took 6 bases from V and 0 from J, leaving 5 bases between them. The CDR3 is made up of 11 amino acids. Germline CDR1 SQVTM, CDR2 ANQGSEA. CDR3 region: CSVFTNYGYTF. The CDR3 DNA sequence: TGCAGCGTATTTACTAACTATGGCTACACCTTC.

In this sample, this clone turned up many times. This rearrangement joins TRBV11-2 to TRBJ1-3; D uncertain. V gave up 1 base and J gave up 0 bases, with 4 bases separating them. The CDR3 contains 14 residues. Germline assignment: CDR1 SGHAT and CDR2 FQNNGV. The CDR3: CASSLGRSGNTIYF. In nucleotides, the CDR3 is TGTGCCAGCAGCTTAGGACGCTCTGGAAACACCATATATTTT.

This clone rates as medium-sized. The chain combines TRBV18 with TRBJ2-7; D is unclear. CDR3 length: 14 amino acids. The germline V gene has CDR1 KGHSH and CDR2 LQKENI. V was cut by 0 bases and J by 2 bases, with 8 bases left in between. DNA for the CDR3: TGTGCCAGCTCACCACCTTCTCTACCCTACGAGCAGTACTTC. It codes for CASSPPSLPYEQYF.

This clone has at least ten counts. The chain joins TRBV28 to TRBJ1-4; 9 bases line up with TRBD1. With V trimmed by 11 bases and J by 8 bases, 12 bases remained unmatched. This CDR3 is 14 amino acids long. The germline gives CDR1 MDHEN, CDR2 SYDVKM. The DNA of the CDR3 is TGTGCCGCAAACCGACAGGGGGTTTGGGAAAAACTGTTTTTT. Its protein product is CAANRQGVWEKLFF. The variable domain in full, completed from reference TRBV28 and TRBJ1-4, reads DVKVTQSSRYLVKRTGEKVFLECVQDMDHENMFWYRQDPGLGLRLIYFSYDVKMKEKGDIPEGYSVSREKKERFSLILESASTNQTSMYLCAANRQGVWEKLFFGSGTQLSVL.

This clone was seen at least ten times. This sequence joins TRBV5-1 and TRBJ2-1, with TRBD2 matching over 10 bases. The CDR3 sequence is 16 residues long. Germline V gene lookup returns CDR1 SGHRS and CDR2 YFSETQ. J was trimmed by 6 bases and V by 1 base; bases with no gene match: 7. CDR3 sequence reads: CASSLLGLAIRNEQFF. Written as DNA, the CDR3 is TGCGCCAGCAGCTTGTTGGGACTAGCGATCCGCAATGAGCAGTTCTTC.

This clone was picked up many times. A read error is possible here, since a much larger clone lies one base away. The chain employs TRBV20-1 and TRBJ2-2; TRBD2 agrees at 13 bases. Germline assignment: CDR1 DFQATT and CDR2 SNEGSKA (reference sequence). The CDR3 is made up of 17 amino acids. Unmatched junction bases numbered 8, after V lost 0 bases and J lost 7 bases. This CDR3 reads CSARDLGLAGKGGELFF. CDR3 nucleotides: TGCAGTGCTAGAGATCTGGGACTAGCGGGAAAGGGCGGGGAGCTGTTTTTT.

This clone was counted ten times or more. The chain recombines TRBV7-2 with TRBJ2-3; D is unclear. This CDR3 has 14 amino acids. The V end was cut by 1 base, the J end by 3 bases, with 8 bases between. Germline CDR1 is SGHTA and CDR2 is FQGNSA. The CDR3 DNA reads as TGTGCCAGCAGCTTAGAGGCGATAACAGATACGCAGTATTTT. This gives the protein CASSLEAITDTQYF.

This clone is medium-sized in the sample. The CDR3: CASSQVEDDGYTF. The CDR3, as DNA: TGTGCCAGCAGCCAAGTGGAGGACGATGGCTACACCTTC. V usage is TRBV3-1 and J usage is TRBJ1-2; no reliable D call. The CDR3 extends over 13 amino acids. CDR1 and CDR2 (germline): LGHDT, YNNKEL (reference sequence). V was cut by 1 base and J by 6 bases, with 9 bases left in between.